These 9 T cell receptor beta chains were sequenced from one sample in a study of blood T cell repertoires in COVID-19. The assay was immunoSEQ multiplex PCR, and TCRdb's table has in-frame clones only and misses some. This repertoire shows roughly 150,000 clones, 84% found once; its top ten account for 9.5% to 13%. Material for sequencing was peripheral blood. Source of these receptors: a man in his 70s with active or convalescent COVID-19.

DNA for the CDR3: TGTGCCAGCAGTGAATTGGGGCAGGGGAACACTGAAGCTTTCTTT. Translated, it gives CASSELGQGNTEAFF. The chain combines TRBV25-1 with TRBJ1-1; D is possibly TRBD1 (5 bases). V gave up 1 base and J gave up 1 base, with 10 bases separating them. Per germline, CDR1 MGHDK and CDR2 SYGVNS. The CDR3 loop spans 15 amino acids.

This chain's CDR3 is CASSEQGSSPLHF. The CDR3 coding sequence is TGCGCCAGCAGTGAACAGGGCAGCTCACCCCTCCACTTT. The rearrangement uses TRBV10-2 and TRBJ1-6; TRBD1 might be the D (6 bases). Deletions cut 3 bases from V and 10 bases from J, with 10 bases between. This CDR3 has 13 residues. CDR1 is WSHSY and CDR2 is SAAADI in the germline V gene.

This chain links TRBV2 with TRBJ1-4; possibly TRBD1 for D (6 bases). The CDR3 has 14 residues. CDR1 is SNHLY and CDR2 is FYNNEI in the germline V gene. V was shortened by 5 bases and J by 5 bases, with 12 bases between the two germline ends. Written as DNA, the CDR3 is TGTGCCAGCAGTTTCGGGACATCGAATGAAAAACTGTTTTTT. This translates into CASSFGTSNEKLFF.

The chain carries TRBV5-1 and TRBJ2-7; 7 positions match TRBD1. CDR3 length: 15 residues. The V segment lost 0 bases and the J segment 6 bases; nucleotides outside the gene matches: 9. Germline assignment: CDR1 SGHRS and CDR2 YFSETQ. The CDR3 loop reads CASSLAPDREGEQYF. CDR3 in DNA: TGCGCCAGCAGCTTGGCCCCCGACAGGGAAGGCGAGCAGTACTTC.

This clone turned up a few times. The rearrangement links TRBV5-1 to TRBJ2-5, with D maybe TRBD1 (6 bases). The CDR3 loop spans 11 amino acids. V shed 4 bases and J shed 5 bases, with 6 bases lying between them. The germline V gene encodes CDR1 SGHRS and CDR2 YFSETQ. CDR3 amino acids: CASSQGETQYF. In DNA form, the CDR3 reads TGCGCCAGCAGCCAGGGGGAGACCCAGTACTTC.

The J gene is TRBJ2-7, the V gene TRBV18, with 7 bases that match TRBD1. V shed 4 bases, J shed 0 bases, and the junction held 12 bases outside the gene matches. The CDR3 runs 17 residues. Germline CDR1 KGHSH, CDR2 LQKENI. CDR3 bases: TGTGCCAGCTCACTCACCTCCGGGACAGCCCTCTCCTACGAGCAGTACTTC. It encodes CASSLTSGTALSYEQYF. Complete variable domain (other parts from reference TRBV18 and TRBJ2-7): NAGVMQNPRHLVRRRGQEARLRCSPMKGHSHVYWYRQLPEEGLKFMVYLQKENIIDESGMPKERFSAEFPKEGPSILRIQQVVRGDSAAYFCASSLTSGTALSYEQYFGPGTRLTVT.

This chain joins TRBV18 and TRBJ2-5; 9 bases agree with TRBD2. The CDR3 extends over 16 amino acids. CDR1 and CDR2 (germline): KGHSH, LQKENI. The ends lost 6 bases at V and 5 bases at J; junction bases unmatched: 13. The CDR3 DNA follows: TGTGCCAGCTCCCGCTTCGGCGCGGGAGGGCCGGAGACCCAGTACTTC. Translated: CASSRFGAGGPETQYF.

The chain joins TRBV7-3 to TRBJ2-7; no firm D call. The CDR3 covers 13 residues. Trimming cost V 2 bases and J 7 bases, with 12 bases left between them. CDR1 and CDR2 from the germline V gene are SGHTA and FQGTGA. The CDR3 DNA reads TGTGCCAGCAGCTTAGGCCCAGGCAAGGAGCAGTACTTC. Amino acids: CASSLGPGKEQYF. Complete variable domain (other parts from reference TRBV7-3 and TRBJ2-7): GAGVSQTPSNKVTEKGKYVELRCDPISGHTALYWYRQSLGQGPEFLIYFQGTGAADDSGLPNDRFFAVRPEGSVSTLKIQRTERGDSAVYLCASSLGPGKEQYFGPGTRLTVT.

This chain links TRBV28 with TRBJ2-5; no clear D gene. Trimming left V 2 bases short and J 1 base short, with 17 bases between. The CDR3 has 17 amino acids. Germline V gives CDR1 MDHEN, CDR2 SYDVKM. The CDR3 sequence: CASSLMAQRIGQETQYF. The CDR3 nucleotides read TGTGCCAGCAGTTTAATGGCGCAGCGTATCGGCCAAGAGACCCAGTACTTC.